The following is a T cell receptor beta chain sequence with its context. Its antigen remains unidentified. Trimming at V came to 6 bases and at J to 5 bases, leaving 5 bases not matched to a gene. Germline V gives CDR1 LNHDA, CDR2 SQIVND (reference sequence). The CDR3 totals 13 residues. The authors ran a second PCR of about 6 to 12 cycles using a sample-barcoded 5' primer and a J-beta primer mix. Via MiXCR, TCRdb re-called the 5' RACE reads, giving one row per CDR3 protein. The sample includes under 2,000,000 distinct CDR3 sequences, about 50% of them seen just once. The source of the sample is a study of blood T cells in healthy people across ages. Overall study results and limits: Estimates based on one million T cells were treated as lower bounds. PBMCs went unsorted, and a conclusive naive versus antigen-experienced comparison was therefore prevented. Naive T cell percentage by flow cytometry tracked strongly with beta diversity.

Isolated per sample were at least 6 million PBMCs. The sequencing input was blood. J is TRBJ1-1 and V is TRBV19; 8 nucleotides match TRBD1. The source of this sequence is a woman between 40 and 50 years old in good health. The CDR3 nucleotides are TGTGCCAGTAGAAGACAGGGGCGGACTGAAGCTTTCTTT. It translates to CASRRQGRTEAFF.